The rows below give T cell receptor beta chains drawn from one sample of a study of patients with pleural tuberculosis. In TCRdb, the reads were re-called with MiXCR into one record per CDR3 protein. Among around 50,000 distinct CDR3 sequences listed, 6% to 9.5% were seen once. The source is a human donor with pleural tuberculosis. The CDR3 runs from the conserved cysteine through the conserved F or W. A D gene is named only where the DNA matches it firmly. A row's size may be missing; if present it is once, few, many or a size class.

TRBV5-1	TRBJ2-5	-	-	TGCGCCAGCAGCTTGGCGTCTAGCAGAGAGACCCAGTACTTC	CASSLASSRETQYF
TRBV11-1	TRBJ2-7	-	few	TGTGCCAGCACCTGGGGTCGCGGGAACGAGCAGTACTTC	CASTWGRGNEQYF
TRBV11-2	TRBJ1-3	-	many	TGTGCCAGCAGCTTACGGGGGACGGGGGGAAACACCATATATTTT	CASSLRGTGGNTIYF
TRBV5-4	TRBJ1-4	TRBD1	few	TGTGCCAGCAGCTCGGGACAGGGAACTAATGAAAAACTGTTTTTT	CASSSGQGTNEKLFF
TRBV3-1	TRBJ1-1	-	many	TGTGCCAGCAGCCCTACAGCTAACACTGAAGCTTTCTTT	CASSPTANTEAFF
TRBV20-1	TRBJ1-2	-	many	TGCAGTGCTACTGACCGGGACACTCAAACCGATGGCTACACCTTC	CSATDRDTQTDGYTF
TRBV27	TRBJ1-1	-	many	TGTGCCAGCAGCAGACGACAGGTGAACACTGAAGCTTTCTTT	CASSRRQVNTEAFF
TRBV3-1	TRBJ1-1	-	-	TGTGCCAGCAGCGCCCGGTCAGGCATGAACACTGAAGCTTTCTTT	CASSARSGMNTEAFF
TRBV6-1	TRBJ2-1	TRBD2	once	TGTGCCAGCAGTGGCCTAGCGGGGGATTACAATGAGCAGTTCTTC	CASSGLAGDYNEQFF
TRBV19	TRBJ2-3	-	few	TGTGCCAGTAGTATAGCTGCGAGTCCGGATACGCAGTATTTT	CASSIAASPDTQYF
TRBV29-1	TRBJ2-7	-	-	TGCAGCGTCCAGGGTCTAGACGAGCAGTACTTC	CSVQGLDEQYF
TRBV20-1	TRBJ2-5	TRBD2	many	TGCAGTGCTAGAGATCTAATAACTAGCGGGAGTAAGACCCAGTACTTC	CSARDLITSGSKTQYF
TRBV19	TRBJ2-2	-	large	TGTGCCAGTAGTCTCCGGGTGAACACCGGGGAGCTGTTTTTT	CASSLRVNTGELFF
TRBV27	TRBJ2-5	-	many	TGTGCCAGCAGTAGGCTAGCGCCTCCCCAAGAGACCCAGTACTTC	CASSRLAPPQETQYF
TRBV7-2	TRBJ2-5	-	many	TGTGCCAGCAGCTTAAAAGAGACCCAGTACTTC	CASSLKETQYF
TRBV12-3/TRBV12-4	TRBJ2-3	TRBD1	many	TGTGCCAGCAGACCGGGACAGGGTACGGCAGATACGCAGTATTTT	CASRPGQGTADTQYF
TRBV12-3/TRBV12-4	TRBJ2-7	TRBD1	few	TGTGCCAGCAGACAGACAGGGTCAGTGGACGAGCAGTACTTC	CASRQTGSVDEQYF
TRBV12-3/TRBV12-4	TRBJ1-1	-	many	TGTGCCAGCAGCGACCAGACTGCAAACACTGAAGCTTTCTTT	CASSDQTANTEAFF
TRBV25-1	TRBJ2-5	TRBD2	many	TGTGCCAGCAGTGGATATCGGGGGGGAGAGACCCAGTACTTC	CASSGYRGGETQYF
TRBV6-1	TRBJ2-5	-	many	TGTGCCAGCACCGACAGGCGCCAAGAGACCCAGTACTTC	CASTDRRQETQYF
TRBV19	TRBJ2-7	-	many	TGTGCCAGTAGTAAGCCCGGGACCCCTTCCTACGAGCAGTACTTC	CASSKPGTPSYEQYF
TRBV11-2	TRBJ2-5	-	many	TGTGCCAGCAGCGCCCAACAAGAGACCCAGTACTTC	CASSAQQETQYF
TRBV5-1	TRBJ2-1	-	-	TGCGCCAGCAGCTTGGTTGGCCGCCTGATGTCCTACAATGAGCAGTTCTTC	CASSLVGRLMSYNEQFF
TRBV20-1	TRBJ2-1	-	many	TGCAGTGCTAGAGGCCTTAACAATGAGCAGTTCTTC	CSARGLNNEQFF
TRBV18	TRBJ1-2	TRBD1	-	TGTGCCAGCTCACTCGACAGGGTTTCGCACTATGGCTACACCTTC	CASSLDRVSHYGYTF
TRBV5-1	TRBJ2-1	-	few	TGCGCCAGCAGCTTGGGAGATAGCAGTGGTGAGCAGTTCTTC	CASSLGDSSGEQFF
TRBV29-1	TRBJ1-2	-	-	TGCAGCGTTGGACGAGGTGGCTACACCTTC	CSVGRGGYTF
TRBV4-2	TRBJ2-7	-	few	TGTGCCAGCAGTCCACCTTCGACAGACCCCTACGAGCAGTACTTC	CASSPPSTDPYEQYF
TRBV19	TRBJ1-2	-	-	TGTGCCAGTAGTATAGATCAAGGACGCTATGGCTACACCTTC	CASSIDQGRYGYTF
TRBV20-1	TRBJ2-7	TRBD1	many	TGCAGTGCCCACTCAACAGGGGGACCCTACGAGCAGTACTTC	CSAHSTGGPYEQYF
TRBV30	TRBJ1-2	-	-	TGTGCCTGGAAACAGGGCAATGACTATGGCTACACCTTC	CAWKQGNDYGYTF
TRBV5-1	TRBJ1-1	TRBD1	many	TGCGCCAGCAGCCTCACGGACAGGGTTCCTGAAGCTTTCTTT	CASSLTDRVPEAFF
TRBV27	TRBJ1-2	-	many	TGTGCCAGCAGCCCAACGGGGGGCTATGGCTACACCTTC	CASSPTGGYGYTF
TRBV6-1	TRBJ1-5	-	many	TGTGCCAGCAGTCCGACAGTTCGAAGGCAGCCCCAGCATTTT	CASSPTVRRQPQHF
TRBV3-1	TRBJ1-1	-	many	TGTGCCAGCAGCCAAGGTACCGGGGGAACTGAAGCTTTCTTT	CASSQGTGGTEAFF
TRBV10-1	TRBJ2-1	TRBD2	many	TGCGCCAGCAGTGCGGCTAGCGGGGAAAATGAGCAGTTCTTC	CASSAASGENEQFF
TRBV11-2	TRBJ1-5	TRBD1	many	TGTGCCAGCAGCAAAGGGGACAGCCCTAATCAGCCCCAGCATTTT	CASSKGDSPNQPQHF
TRBV29-1	TRBJ1-1	-	-	TGCAGCGTGCTACAAAACACTGAAGCTTTCTTT	CSVLQNTEAFF
TRBV19	TRBJ1-6	TRBD1	many	TGTGCCAGTAGAGACCAGGGACAGGGGAATTCACCCCTCCACTTT	CASRDQGQGNSPLHF
TRBV6-1	TRBJ2-5	-	many	TGTGCCAGCAGCCGGACTCAAGAGACCCAGTACTTC	CASSRTQETQYF
TRBV29-1	TRBJ1-5	-	many	TGCAGCGTTTTAGACGGATTTAGCAATCAGCCCCAGCATTTT	CSVLDGFSNQPQHF
TRBV4-1	TRBJ2-2	-	many	TGCGCCAGCAGCCAAGATCATGGCACACTCAAGGAGCTGTTTTTT	CASSQDHGTLKELFF
TRBV18	TRBJ2-3	-	many	TGTGCCAGCTCAAAGAGAGAAACTAGCACAGATACGCAGTATTTT	CASSKRETSTDTQYF
TRBV27	TRBJ2-1	TRBD2	-	TGTGCCAGCAGTGGGACTAGCGCAACAGAAAATGAGCAGTTCTTC	CASSGTSATENEQFF
TRBV20-1	TRBJ2-1	-	many	TGCAGTCCTAGGGGCAATGAGCAGTTCTTC	CSPRGNEQFF
TRBV12-3/TRBV12-4	TRBJ2-5	TRBD1	-	TGTGCCAGCAGTCGCCCTATAGAGACAGGGGGCCCAGAGACCCAGTACTTC	CASSRPIETGGPETQYF
TRBV6-2/TRBV6-3	TRBJ2-5	-	many	TGTGCCAGCAGTTCGTGGGACCAAGAGACCCAGTACTTC	CASSSWDQETQYF
TRBV10-3	TRBJ2-2	-	-	TGTGCCATCAGTGGCGGCGGTTCCAGGCGTTACACCGGGGAGCTGTTTTTT	CAISGGGSRRYTGELFF
TRBV6-2/TRBV6-3	TRBJ2-7	-	many	TGTGCCAGCAGTTACTCGCTGGACTTATCCTACGAGCAGTACTTC	CASSYSLDLSYEQYF
TRBV12-3/TRBV12-4	TRBJ2-3	TRBD2	few	TGTGCCAGCAGTCCCGGGACTAGCTCACTTACAGATACGCAGTATTTT	CASSPGTSSLTDTQYF
TRBV29-1	TRBJ1-4	TRBD1	-	TGCAGCGCCAGGACAGGGGGCTTAAATGAAAAACTGTTTTTT	CSARTGGLNEKLFF
TRBV19	TRBJ1-1	TRBD1	many	TGTGCCAGTAGTCCGATTGACAGGGCCACTGAAGCTTTCTTT	CASSPIDRATEAFF
TRBV27	TRBJ2-1	-	many	TGTGCCAGCAGCAGTCCAGCGAATGAGCAGTTCTTC	CASSSPANEQFF
TRBV25-1	TRBJ2-5	TRBD1	many	TGTGCCAGCAGAGGACAGGGGCGAGAGACCCAGTACTTC	CASRGQGRETQYF
TRBV24-1	TRBJ1-5	TRBD1	many	TGTGCCACCAGTGACTTACCGGGACAGGGGTCCAATCAGCCCCAGCATTTT	CATSDLPGQGSNQPQHF
TRBV25-1	TRBJ1-5	TRBD1	many	TGTGCCAGCAGTCCCCTAGGCCGGGACAGGGGTTATCAGCCCCAGCATTTT	CASSPLGRDRGYQPQHF
TRBV6-2/TRBV6-3	TRBJ1-5	-	many	TGTGCCAGCAGTTACACCAGTTATAGCAATCAGCCCCAGCATTTT	CASSYTSYSNQPQHF
TRBV29-1	TRBJ1-1	-	-	TGCAGCGTTGAAGATGGTACAGGGTCTATCACTGAAGCTTTCTTT	CSVEDGTGSITEAFF
TRBV15	TRBJ1-1	-	many	TGTGCCACCAGCAGAGAATGGGGGAAGAATGAAGCTTTCTTT	CATSREWGKNEAFF